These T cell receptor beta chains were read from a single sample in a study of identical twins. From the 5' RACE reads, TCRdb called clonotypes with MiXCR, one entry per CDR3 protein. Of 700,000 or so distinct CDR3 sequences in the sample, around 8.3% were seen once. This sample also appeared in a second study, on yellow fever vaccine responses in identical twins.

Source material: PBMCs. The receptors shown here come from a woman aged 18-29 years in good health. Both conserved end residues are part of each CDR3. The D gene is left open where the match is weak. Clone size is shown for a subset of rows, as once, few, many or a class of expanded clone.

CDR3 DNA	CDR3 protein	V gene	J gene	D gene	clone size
TGTGCCAGCAGCCAAGTTCAGGCAGGGGGTACAGATACGCAGTATTTT	CASSQVQAGGTDTQYF	TRBV3-1	TRBJ2-3	TRBD1	few
TGCGCCAGCAGCCAAGATCAAGTTAATGAAAAACTGTTTTTT	CASSQDQVNEKLFF	TRBV4-3	TRBJ1-4	.	few
TGCGCCAGCAGCTTGGGAAAATCTTTCGCGAACACCGGGGAGCTGTTTTTT	CASSLGKSFANTGELFF	TRBV5-1	TRBJ2-2	.	.
TGCGCCAGCAGCTTGCGGGAGGTCATTCAAGAGACCCAGTACTTC	CASSLREVIQETQYF	TRBV5-1	TRBJ2-5	TRBD2	.
TGCAGTGCTAGTTTGGGGGATCTCTACAATGAGCAGTTCTTC	CSASLGDLYNEQFF	TRBV20-1	TRBJ2-1	.	few
TGTGCCAGCAGACCAACTAGCGGGCTCTACAATGAGCAGTTCTTC	CASRPTSGLYNEQFF	TRBV2	TRBJ2-1	TRBD2	many
TGTGCCAGCTCACCATTGGTTGAGGTACCTAACTATGGCTACACCTTC	CASSPLVEVPNYGYTF	TRBV18	TRBJ1-2	.	few
TGCGCCAGCAGCTTGGGGCAGTCGGTCGACTTC	CASSLGQSVDF	TRBV5-1	TRBJ2-1	.	few
TGTGCCAGCAGTACCTCCGGGCAGCCCAACAATGAGCAGTTCTTC	CASSTSGQPNNEQFF	TRBV6-2/TRBV6-3	TRBJ2-1	.	.
TGCAGTGCGGGACAGGGTAAAGATACGCAGTATTTT	CSAGQGKDTQYF	TRBV20-1	TRBJ2-3	TRBD1	few
TGCAGCGTGGCCCGTGTGGGCCTATACGAGCAGTACTTC	CSVARVGLYEQYF	TRBV29-1	TRBJ2-7	.	few
TGTGCCAGCAGTTACGGGGGACTAGCGATCAACGAGCAGTACTTC	CASSYGGLAINEQYF	TRBV6-5	TRBJ2-7	TRBD2	.
TGTGCCAGCAGTACTGCTAGCGGGAGCTCCTACGAGCAGTACTTC	CASSTASGSSYEQYF	TRBV28	TRBJ2-7	TRBD2	.
TGTGCCAGCAGCTTAGCGGACCTTAGCACAGATACGCAGTATTTT	CASSLADLSTDTQYF	TRBV7-2	TRBJ2-3	.	.
TGTGCCAGCAGTCCTCGGGACGTCTACGAGCAGTACTTC	CASSPRDVYEQYF	TRBV27	TRBJ2-7	.	few
TGTGCCAGCATTCCGGGGCAGAGGACAGGACACTACGAGCAGTACTTC	CASIPGQRTGHYEQYF	TRBV6-2/TRBV6-3	TRBJ2-7	TRBD1	many
TGCAGTGCTAGAGGAGACCCACCCGATAGCGGGGCCGGGCCATCAGATACGCAGTATTTT	CSARGDPPDSGAGPSDTQYF	TRBV20-1	TRBJ2-3	TRBD2	.
TGTGCCAGCGGGGCTTTTGATTCCAATGAGCAGTTCTTC	CASGAFDSNEQFF	TRBV7-8	TRBJ2-1	.	.
TGTGCCAGCAGCTTTGCCAGGGGCACAGATACGCAGTATTTT	CASSFARGTDTQYF	TRBV7-9	TRBJ2-3	.	many
TGTGCCAGCAGCATCGGGACAGGGGGCTACGAGCAGTACTTC	CASSIGTGGYEQYF	TRBV7-9	TRBJ2-7	TRBD1	once
TGCAGCGTCCTTACCTCCGGGACTAGTCATTACAATGAGCAGTTCTTC	CSVLTSGTSHYNEQFF	TRBV29-1	TRBJ2-1	TRBD2	.
TGTGCCAGCAGTGACGCACAGGGTGCGATCGCCACTGAAGCTTTCTTT	CASSDAQGAIATEAFF	TRBV6-1	TRBJ1-1	.	few
TGTGCCAGCAGCCAAGGAGGGAGAATCAATGAGCAGTTCTTC	CASSQGGRINEQFF	TRBV4-2	TRBJ2-1	.	.
TGTGCCAGCAATAACAGGGGAACTGAAGCTTTCTTT	CASNNRGTEAFF	TRBV2	TRBJ1-1	TRBD1	many
TGTGCCAGCAGCCAAGATGGCTCGGGGTTACAAGAGACCCAGTACTTC	CASSQDGSGLQETQYF	TRBV4-2	TRBJ2-5	.	.
TGTGCCAGCAGCTTAGATGTCGCGGGGGGGCCTACAGATACGCAGTATTTT	CASSLDVAGGPTDTQYF	TRBV11-2	TRBJ2-3	TRBD2	few
TGTGCCAGCAGTGGGGGGACACCCGCCTACGAGCAGTACTTC	CASSGGTPAYEQYF	TRBV2	TRBJ2-7	.	few
TGCGCCAGCAGCTTGTCTCAGGGGACCCAGCCCCAGCATTTT	CASSLSQGTQPQHF	TRBV5-1	TRBJ1-5	.	.
TGTGCCAGCAGCGTCTTGGGACAGTCCTACAATGAGCAGTTCTTC	CASSVLGQSYNEQFF	TRBV9	TRBJ2-1	TRBD1	few
TGTGCCACCAGGGACCGATACAATGACCATGAGCAGTTCTTC	CATRDRYNDHEQFF	TRBV24-1	TRBJ2-1	.	many
TGTGCCAGCAGCTCCACCGGGTTAATAACCGGGGAGCTGTTTTTT	CASSSTGLITGELFF	TRBV7-2	TRBJ2-2	.	few
TGCAGCGTTGTCCGTCTCCACAATGAGCAGTTCTTC	CSVVRLHNEQFF	TRBV29-1	TRBJ2-1	.	.
TGTGCCATCAGTGAGTCGACTAGCGGGGGGCGGGAGCAGTACTTC	CAISESTSGGREQYF	TRBV10-3	TRBJ2-7	TRBD2	many
TGCGCCAGCAGGGGGGGGACAAACTCCTACAATGAGCAGTTCTTC	CASRGGTNSYNEQFF	TRBV5-1	TRBJ2-1	.	few
TGTGCCAGCAGTCCACTCCTTCGCGGGGAGCTGTTTTTT	CASSPLLRGELFF	TRBV28	TRBJ2-2	.	.
TGTGCCAGCAGTTACGGGTTAGGACTAGTCGGCGGGGAGCTGTTTTTT	CASSYGLGLVGGELFF	TRBV25-1	TRBJ2-2	TRBD2	.
TGCAGCGTTGAAAAGCCTAGCGGGGGGCACACAGATACGCAGTATTTT	CSVEKPSGGHTDTQYF	TRBV29-1	TRBJ2-3	TRBD2	.
TGTGCCAGCAGTTACCGGGGGGGCACCTACGAGCAGTACTTC	CASSYRGGTYEQYF	TRBV6-5	TRBJ2-7	TRBD2	many
TGTGCCAGCAGCTTCCGGGACAGAAGATATGGCTACACCTTC	CASSFRDRRYGYTF	TRBV6-1	TRBJ1-2	TRBD1	.
TGTGCCAGCAGCGTGGGGGCCGGACAAATCAATGAGCAGTTCTTC	CASSVGAGQINEQFF	TRBV9	TRBJ2-1	.	few
TGTGCCAGCAGTTTAGCGCTCGGGGAGCAGTTCTTC	CASSLALGEQFF	TRBV12-3/TRBV12-4	TRBJ2-1	.	many
TGTGCCCCAGGGCGGGGCGAGACCGGGGAGCTGTTTTTT	CAPGRGETGELFF	TRBV7-9	TRBJ2-2	.	.
TGTGCCAGCGGGACAAAGTGGTGCGTACCGGAGTTCTTC	CASGTKWCVPEFF	TRBV25-1	TRBJ2-1	.	.
TGTGCCAGCAGCCAAGGAGCTTTCGCGGGAGACGTAGCCAAAAACATTCAGTACTTC	CASSQGAFAGDVAKNIQYF	TRBV14	TRBJ2-4	TRBD2	many
TGTGCCAGCAGTTTCCGGGACAGGGGGCTTGCCGGGGAGCTGTTTTTT	CASSFRDRGLAGELFF	TRBV12-3/TRBV12-4	TRBJ2-2	TRBD1	.
TGTGCCAGCAGTGTCACTAGCGGGAGGTTCAATGAGCAGTTCTTC	CASSVTSGRFNEQFF	TRBV6-1	TRBJ2-1	TRBD2	few